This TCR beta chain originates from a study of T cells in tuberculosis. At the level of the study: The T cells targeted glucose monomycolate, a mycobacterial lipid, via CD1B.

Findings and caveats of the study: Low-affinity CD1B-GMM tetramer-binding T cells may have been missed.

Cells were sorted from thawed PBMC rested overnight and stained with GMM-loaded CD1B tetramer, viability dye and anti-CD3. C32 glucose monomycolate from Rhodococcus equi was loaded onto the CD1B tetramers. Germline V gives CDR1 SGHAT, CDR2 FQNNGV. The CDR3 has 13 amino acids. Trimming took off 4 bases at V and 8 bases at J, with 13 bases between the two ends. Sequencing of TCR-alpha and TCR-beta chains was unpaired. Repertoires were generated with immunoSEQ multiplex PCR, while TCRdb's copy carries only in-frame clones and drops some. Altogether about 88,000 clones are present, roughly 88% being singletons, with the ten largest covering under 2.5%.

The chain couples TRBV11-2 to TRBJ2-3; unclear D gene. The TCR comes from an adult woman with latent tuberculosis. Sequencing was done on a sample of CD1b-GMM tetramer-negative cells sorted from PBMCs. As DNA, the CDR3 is TGTGCCAGCAGCTCACCAAACTCGGGTACGCAGTATTTT. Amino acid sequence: CASSSPNSGTQYF.